The clone carrying this T cell receptor (beta chain) was seen more than once but under ten times. Its antigen is unknown. Library construction for TCR beta used iRepertoire HTBI primers and Arm-PCR of CDR3 regions. Each CDR3 protein gets one entry after TCRdb re-called the multiplex PCR reads with MiXCR. Among 580,000 or so distinct CDR3 sequences listed, about 16% were seen once. Time point indicated: newly diagnosed GD, antithyroid drugs for less than 3 months. RNA extracted from PBMCs served as the sequencing template. The record originates from a study of regulatory T cells in long-lasting Graves disease. Study-wide findings and caveats: Shared public clonotypes totalled approximately 3,000 in persistent patients, compared with over 800 in new patients.

V lost 2 bases to trimming and J lost 5 bases; unmatched junction nucleotides: 1. Germline-derived CDR1 and CDR2 are SQVTM and ANQGSEA. This CDR3 contains 14 residues. The data were also submitted as part of a second study, on T cells in Graves' hyperthyroidism and ophthalmopathy. In that study: Carried out on the TCR CDR3, a first-round RT-PCR used the HTBI primer set. Separating ophthalmopathy from stable hyperthyroidism was achieved by a 13 V-J model.

The material was peripheral blood mononuclear cells (PBMCs), obtained at new diagnosis, from a patient treated with antithyroid drugs. The chain links TRBV29-1 to TRBJ2-7, with 15 bases lining up with TRBD2. This TCR came from a man aged 18 to 30 with Graves disease. CDR3 in DNA: TGCAGCGTTGAATGGACTAGCGGGAGGGACGAGCAGTACTTC. This encodes CSVEWTSGRDEQYF.